The clone carrying this TCR beta chain appeared once. This sample was taken from a study of blood T cell repertoires in COVID-19. Profiling relied on immunoSEQ multiplex PCR, and the TCRdb table lists in-frame clones only, not all of them. In the table there are 360,000 or so clones, 80% to 85% of which are singletons. The germline gives CDR1 SGHVS, CDR2 FQNEAQ. The CDR3 length is 18 residues. J gave up 7 bases and V 4 bases, and 20 bases lay outside the gene matches. The receptor was isolated from a woman aged 50 to 60 who had recovered from COVID-19. Material for sequencing was PBMCs or T cells enriched from blood (not recorded which). The chain joins TRBV7-8 to TRBJ2-7; the match to TRBD2 covers 9 bases. In nucleotides, the CDR3 is TGTGCCAGCAGCTCGCTTAGTATCCCCGGGACTAGCAGGAGGGAGCAGTACTTC. This gives the protein CASSSLSIPGTSRREQYF.